A selection of T cell receptor beta chains follows, all from one sample in a study of cytomegalovirus exposure and HLA in healthy donors. TCRdb keeps only in-frame clones here, not all; method: immunoSEQ multiplex PCR. Found here are over 130,000 clones, about four fifths of them singletons; the top ten hold approximately 5.6%. What was sequenced was PBMCs. These receptor sequences come from a woman between 40 and 50 years old in good health and CMV-seropositive. CDR3s include the opening cysteine and the closing phenylalanine or tryptophan. A D gene is named only where the DNA matches it firmly. Some rows have no size entry. The others give once, few or many, or a class for an expanded clone.

clone size: -
D gene: -
J gene: TRBJ1-4
V gene: TRBV7-9
CDR3 protein: CASSSRQVATNEKLFF
CDR3 DNA: TGTGCCAGCAGCTCCCGACAGGTTGCAACTAATGAAAAACTGTTTTTT

clone size: -
D gene: TRBD1
J gene: TRBJ1-1
V gene: TRBV6-1
CDR3 protein: CASTRGLNTEAFF
CDR3 DNA: TGTGCCAGCACCAGGGGGTTGAACACTGAAGCTTTCTTT

clone size: -
D gene: -
J gene: TRBJ1-6
V gene: TRBV5-4
CDR3 protein: CASSYGGASPLHF
CDR3 DNA: TGTGCCAGCAGCTACGGGGGAGCTTCACCCCTCCACTTT

clone size: -
D gene: TRBD2
J gene: TRBJ2-1
V gene: TRBV14
CDR3 protein: CASTQTAGNEQFF
CDR3 DNA: TGTGCCAGCACCCAGACAGCGGGGAATGAGCAGTTCTTC

clone size: -
D gene: -
J gene: TRBJ2-5
V gene: TRBV5-1
CDR3 protein: CASSLGAGETQYF
CDR3 DNA: TGCGCCAGCAGCTTGGGGGCCGGAGAGACCCAGTACTTC

clone size: -
D gene: -
J gene: TRBJ2-3
V gene: TRBV6-5
CDR3 protein: CASSLTGGSTDTQYF
CDR3 DNA: TGTGCCAGCAGTTTGACCGGGGGTTCCACAGATACGCAGTATTTT

clone size: -
D gene: TRBD1
J gene: TRBJ1-4
V gene: TRBV6-6
CDR3 protein: CASNRGTGIDEKLFF
CDR3 DNA: TGTGCCAGCAACAGGGGGACAGGGATTGATGAAAAACTGTTTTTT

clone size: -
D gene: TRBD2
J gene: TRBJ2-7
V gene: TRBV29-1
CDR3 protein: CSVGQRGTYEQYF
CDR3 DNA: TGCAGCGTTGGTCAGCGGGGTACCTACGAGCAGTACTTC

clone size: once
D gene: -
J gene: TRBJ1-1
V gene: TRBV7-9
CDR3 protein: CDSSLSGNTEAFF
CDR3 DNA: TGTGACAGCAGCTTATCAGGGAACACTGAAGCTTTCTTT

clone size: -
D gene: TRBD2
J gene: TRBJ2-1
V gene: TRBV5-5
CDR3 protein: CASSKSSGQYNEQFF
CDR3 DNA: TGTGCCAGCAGCAAATCTAGCGGACAATACAATGAGCAGTTCTTC

clone size: -
D gene: -
J gene: TRBJ2-7
V gene: TRBV2
CDR3 protein: CASSSGGPYEQYF
CDR3 DNA: TGTGCCAGCAGCTCAGGTGGCCCCTACGAGCAGTACTTC

clone size: -
D gene: TRBD2
J gene: TRBJ2-1
V gene: TRBV4-1
CDR3 protein: CASSQGAAGAGGYEQFF
CDR3 DNA: TGCGCCAGCAGCCAAGGGGCCGCGGGAGCGGGAGGTTATGAGCAGTTCTTC

clone size: -
D gene: -
J gene: TRBJ1-2
V gene: TRBV7-9
CDR3 protein: CASSTPTAYGYTF
CDR3 DNA: TGTGCCAGCAGTACCCCCACAGCCTATGGCTACACCTTC

clone size: once
D gene: TRBD2
J gene: TRBJ2-1
V gene: TRBV28
CDR3 protein: CASTSPGLVNEQFF
CDR3 DNA: TGTGCCAGCACATCCCCGGGACTAGTAAATGAGCAGTTCTTC

clone size: -
D gene: TRBD2
J gene: TRBJ2-1
V gene: TRBV7-9
CDR3 protein: CASSQTRGTSNEQFF
CDR3 DNA: TGTGCCAGCAGCCAAACCCGAGGGACTAGCAATGAGCAGTTCTTC

clone size: -
D gene: -
J gene: TRBJ1-2
V gene: TRBV27
CDR3 protein: CASSLQGPPLNYGYTF
CDR3 DNA: TGTGCCAGCAGTCTTCAGGGGCCACCATTAAACTATGGCTACACCTTC

clone size: -
D gene: -
J gene: TRBJ2-7
V gene: TRBV19
CDR3 protein: CASSIVWQGAYEQYF
CDR3 DNA: TGTGCCAGTAGTATAGTCTGGCAGGGCGCCTACGAGCAGTACTTC

clone size: -
D gene: -
J gene: TRBJ1-1
V gene: TRBV5-1
CDR3 protein: CASSFQGSGTEAFF
CDR3 DNA: TGCGCCAGCAGCTTTCAGGGGAGCGGCACTGAAGCTTTCTTT

clone size: few
D gene: TRBD1
J gene: TRBJ2-2
V gene: TRBV7-9
CDR3 protein: CSSSIGQGHTNTGELFF
CDR3 DNA: TGTTCCAGCAGCATTGGACAGGGCCACACCAACACCGGGGAGCTGTTTTTT

clone size: once
D gene: TRBD2
J gene: TRBJ2-3
V gene: TRBV4-1
CDR3 protein: CASSLFQLAGEIDTQYF
CDR3 DNA: TGCGCCAGCAGCCTCTTCCAACTAGCGGGAGAGATAGATACGCAGTATTTT

clone size: -
D gene: TRBD2
J gene: TRBJ2-7
V gene: TRBV7-9
CDR3 protein: CASSLPGLAGYVQYF
CDR3 DNA: TGTGCCAGCAGCTTACCGGGACTAGCGGGGTACGTGCAGTACTTC

clone size: -
D gene: TRBD2
J gene: TRBJ2-2
V gene: TRBV5-1
CDR3 protein: CASSQLPAGEATGELFF
CDR3 DNA: TGCGCCAGCAGCCAACTGCCAGCGGGAGAAGCGACCGGGGAGCTGTTTTTT

clone size: -
D gene: -
J gene: TRBJ2-1
V gene: TRBV7-2
CDR3 protein: CASSPTGYNEQFF
CDR3 DNA: TGTGCCAGCAGCCCGACGGGTTACAATGAGCAGTTCTTC

clone size: -
D gene: -
J gene: TRBJ1-2
V gene: TRBV5-8
CDR3 protein: CASSRDRRNYGYTF
CDR3 DNA: TGTGCCAGCAGCAGAGACAGAAGAAACTATGGCTACACCTTC

clone size: -
D gene: TRBD1
J gene: TRBJ2-1
V gene: TRBV19
CDR3 protein: CASSRTRQGWDEQFF
CDR3 DNA: TGTGCCAGTAGTAGAACCCGACAGGGCTGGGATGAGCAGTTCTTC

clone size: -
D gene: TRBD1
J gene: TRBJ2-3
V gene: TRBV6-1
CDR3 protein: CASKSGQGVPTQYF
CDR3 DNA: TGTGCCAGCAAGTCAGGACAGGGGGTCCCTACGCAGTATTTT

clone size: -
D gene: TRBD1
J gene: TRBJ1-2
V gene: TRBV6-1
CDR3 protein: CASSTTGDYGYTF
CDR3 DNA: TGTGCCAGCAGTACCACAGGGGATTACGGCTACACCTTC

clone size: -
D gene: -
J gene: TRBJ1-2
V gene: TRBV29-1
CDR3 protein: CSVSPGENYGYTF
CDR3 DNA: TGCAGCGTCTCCCCCGGGGAAAACTATGGCTACACCTTC

clone size: -
D gene: TRBD2
J gene: TRBJ2-7
V gene: TRBV5-1
CDR3 protein: CASSPGGSSYEQYF
CDR3 DNA: TGCGCCAGCAGCCCGGGAGGGAGCTCCTACGAGCAGTACTTC

clone size: -
D gene: -
J gene: TRBJ2-3
V gene: TRBV19
CDR3 protein: CASKGVDTQYF
CDR3 DNA: TGTGCCAGTAAAGGGGTAGATACGCAGTATTTT

clone size: -
D gene: TRBD1
J gene: TRBJ2-6
V gene: TRBV29-1
CDR3 protein: CSVEVWRGQGASGANVLTF
CDR3 DNA: TGCAGCGTTGAAGTATGGCGGGGACAGGGGGCTTCCGGGGCCAACGTCCTGACTTTC

clone size: -
D gene: -
J gene: TRBJ1-1
V gene: TRBV28
CDR3 protein: CASINGGSGTEAFF
CDR3 DNA: TGTGCCAGCATCAACGGAGGGTCCGGCACTGAAGCTTTCTTT

clone size: once
D gene: TRBD2
J gene: TRBJ2-3
V gene: TRBV9
CDR3 protein: CASSVDGRGNTDTQYF
CDR3 DNA: TGTGCCAGCAGCGTAGACGGGCGGGGGAACACAGATACGCAGTATTTT

clone size: once
D gene: TRBD2
J gene: TRBJ2-7
V gene: TRBV4-2
CDR3 protein: CASSQQLGAGQVQYF
CDR3 DNA: TGTGCCAGCAGCCAACAGCTCGGAGCGGGGCAGGTGCAGTACTTC

clone size: -
D gene: -
J gene: TRBJ2-5
V gene: TRBV7-6
CDR3 protein: CASSLAQGLWGQTQYF
CDR3 DNA: TGTGCCAGCAGCTTAGCCCAGGGACTATGGGGGCAGACCCAGTACTTC

clone size: -
D gene: -
J gene: TRBJ2-1
V gene: TRBV5-1
CDR3 protein: CASSFGNVMVPSSYNEQFF
CDR3 DNA: TGCGCCAGCAGCTTTGGCAACGTCATGGTCCCTAGCTCCTACAATGAGCAGTTCTTC

clone size: once
D gene: TRBD1
J gene: TRBJ2-7
V gene: TRBV4-1
CDR3 protein: CASSQDWARDREQYF
CDR3 DNA: TGCGCCAGCAGCCAAGACTGGGCCCGGGACAGGGAGCAGTACTTC

clone size: few
D gene: -
J gene: TRBJ2-1
V gene: TRBV29-1
CDR3 protein: CSVERRNEQFF
CDR3 DNA: TGCAGCGTTGAGCGCCGGAATGAGCAGTTCTTC

clone size: few
D gene: -
J gene: TRBJ2-5
V gene: TRBV2
CDR3 protein: CASSRGAKRETQYF
CDR3 DNA: TGTGCCAGCAGCAGGGGGGCGAAGAGGGAGACCCAGTACTTC

clone size: -
D gene: -
J gene: TRBJ2-7
V gene: TRBV6-5
CDR3 protein: CASSYSPGLYEQYF
CDR3 DNA: TGTGCCAGCAGTTACTCTCCAGGCCTCTACGAGCAGTACTTC

clone size: -
D gene: TRBD1
J gene: TRBJ1-5
V gene: TRBV5-1
CDR3 protein: CASSPGQVKDQPQHF
CDR3 DNA: TGCGCCAGCAGCCCCGGACAGGTTAAGGATCAGCCCCAGCATTTT

clone size: -
D gene: TRBD1
J gene: TRBJ2-7
V gene: TRBV9
CDR3 protein: CASSVAGQGVYEQYF
CDR3 DNA: TGTGCCAGCAGCGTAGCGGGACAGGGGGTTTACGAGCAGTACTTC

clone size: -
D gene: -
J gene: TRBJ1-2
V gene: TRBV5-4
CDR3 protein: CASSLIGGGDGYTF
CDR3 DNA: TGTGCCAGCAGCTTGATCGGAGGAGGAGATGGCTACACCTTC

clone size: -
D gene: TRBD2
J gene: TRBJ2-7
V gene: TRBV29-1
CDR3 protein: CSVPGLVAYEQYF
CDR3 DNA: TGCAGCGTGCCGGGACTAGTGGCGTACGAGCAGTACTTC

clone size: -
D gene: -
J gene: TRBJ1-5
V gene: TRBV6-6
CDR3 protein: CASSLRGNQPQHF
CDR3 DNA: TGTGCCAGCAGTCTCCGGGGCAATCAGCCCCAGCATTTT

clone size: -
D gene: TRBD2
J gene: TRBJ2-1
V gene: TRBV18
CDR3 protein: CASSPASGVYNEQFF
CDR3 DNA: TGTGCCAGCTCACCGGCTAGCGGAGTCTACAATGAGCAGTTCTTC

clone size: -
D gene: -
J gene: TRBJ2-1
V gene: TRBV10-3
CDR3 protein: CAISESSRQTSRQFF
CDR3 DNA: TGTGCCATCAGTGAGTCGTCGCGACAGACGTCTCGGCAGTTCTTC

clone size: -
D gene: TRBD1
J gene: TRBJ1-4
V gene: TRBV27
CDR3 protein: CASSPWTGGGEKLFF
CDR3 DNA: TGTGCCAGCAGTCCGTGGACAGGGGGAGGTGAAAAACTGTTTTTT

clone size: -
D gene: -
J gene: TRBJ2-7
V gene: TRBV18
CDR3 protein: CASTIAISYEQYF
CDR3 DNA: TGTGCCAGCACCATAGCTATCTCCTACGAGCAGTACTTC

clone size: -
D gene: -
J gene: TRBJ1-1
V gene: TRBV7-9
CDR3 protein: CASSLSSAVTEAFF
CDR3 DNA: TGTGCCAGCAGCTTGTCCAGTGCTGTCACTGAAGCTTTCTTT

clone size: -
D gene: -
J gene: TRBJ1-1
V gene: TRBV4-1
CDR3 protein: CASSLSPGLRNTEAFF
CDR3 DNA: TGCGCCAGCAGCCTCTCTCCTGGGCTCCGGAACACTGAAGCTTTCTTT

clone size: few
D gene: TRBD1
J gene: TRBJ2-7
V gene: TRBV18
CDR3 protein: CASSPTGQGSSYEQYF
CDR3 DNA: TGTGCCAGCTCCCCTACCGGACAGGGATCTTCCTACGAGCAGTACTTC

clone size: -
D gene: TRBD1
J gene: TRBJ2-1
V gene: TRBV5-1
CDR3 protein: CASSQTGVSNEQFF
CDR3 DNA: TGCGCCAGCAGCCAGACAGGGGTCTCCAATGAGCAGTTCTTC

clone size: -
D gene: -
J gene: TRBJ2-7
V gene: TRBV11-3
CDR3 protein: CASSPGGVRGYEQYF
CDR3 DNA: TGTGCCAGCAGCCCAGGAGGGGTTAGGGGTTACGAGCAGTACTTC